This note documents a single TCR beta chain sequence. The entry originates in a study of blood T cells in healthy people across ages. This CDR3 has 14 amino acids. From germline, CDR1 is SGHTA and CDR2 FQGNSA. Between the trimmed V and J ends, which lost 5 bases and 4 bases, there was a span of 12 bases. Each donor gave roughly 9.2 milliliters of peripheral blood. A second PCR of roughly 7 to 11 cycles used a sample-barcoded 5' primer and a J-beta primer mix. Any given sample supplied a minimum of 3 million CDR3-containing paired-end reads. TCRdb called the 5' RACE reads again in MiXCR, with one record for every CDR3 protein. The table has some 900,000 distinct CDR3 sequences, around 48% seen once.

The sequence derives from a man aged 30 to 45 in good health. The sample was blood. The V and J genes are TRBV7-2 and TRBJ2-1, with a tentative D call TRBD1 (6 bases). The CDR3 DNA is TGTGCCAGCAGCCGACAGGTCCAATACAATGAGCAGTTCTTC. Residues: CASSRQVQYNEQFF. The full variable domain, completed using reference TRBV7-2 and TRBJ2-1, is GAGVSQSPSNKVTEKGKDVELRCDPISGHTALYWYRQSLGQGLEFLIYFQGNSAPDKSGLPSDRFSAERTGGSVSTLTIQRTQQEDSAVYLCASSRQVQYNEQFFGPGTRLTVL.